A single sample gave rise to the 26 T cell receptor beta chains below, sequenced in a study of blood T cell repertoires in COVID-19. Assay used: immunoSEQ multiplex PCR; TCRdb lists only in-frame clones, some missing. The data contain roughly 240,000 clones, 70% to 90% of them seen just once; the ten biggest clones take up over 7.5%. The specimen sequenced was PBMCs or T cells enriched from blood (not recorded which). These receptors all stem from a woman aged 45-59 years with acute COVID-19.

This clone has just one count. The rearrangement links TRBV14 to TRBJ2-5, with D possibly matching TRBD1 (6 bases). This CDR3 contains 15 residues. V was shortened by 0 bases and J by 4 bases, with 12 bases between the two germline ends. Germline loops: CDR1 SGHDN, CDR2 FVKESK. This chain's CDR3 is CASSQDGRGGETQYF. Written as DNA, the CDR3 is TGTGCCAGCAGCCAAGATGGCAGGGGCGGAGAGACCCAGTACTTC.

This clone was seen once. The chain has TRBV5-1 and TRBJ1-1; 8 nucleotides align to TRBD1. The germline V gene encodes CDR1 SGHRS and CDR2 YFSETQ. J gave up 1 base and V 3 bases, and 2 bases lay outside the gene matches. CDR3 length: 14 amino acids. The chain's CDR3 is CASSYGQGNTEAFF. In nucleotides, the CDR3 is TGCGCCAGCAGCTACGGACAGGGGAACACTGAAGCTTTCTTT.

This clone was seen just once. This sequence joins TRBV3-1 (or the pseudogene TRBV3-2) and TRBJ1-2, with TRBD1 matching 11 bases. V shed 3 bases and J 8 bases; nucleotides not matched to a gene: 11. From germline, CDR1 is LGHDT and CDR2 YNNKEL (reference sequence). This CDR3 has 16 residues. This CDR3 reads CASSHWTGGRSGGYTF. The CDR3 nucleotides are TGTGCCAGCAGCCACTGGACAGGGGGCAGATCTGGCGGCTACACCTTC.

The V gene is TRBV6-5, the J gene TRBJ1-2; D may be TRBD1 (5 bases). V was shortened by 6 bases and J by 3 bases, with 8 bases between the two germline ends. CDR1 and CDR2 from the germline V gene are MNHEY and SVGAGI. The CDR3 spans 12 residues. The CDR3 DNA follows: TGTGCCAGCAGGGCGACAGACTATGGCTACACCTTC. Protein product: CASRATDYGYTF.

This clone was detected a few times. V gene TRBV11-1 combines with J gene TRBJ1-2; possible D gene TRBD1, 5 bases. Looked up from germline, CDR1 is SGHAT and CDR2 is FQDESV (reference sequence). The CDR3 contains 12 residues. Trimming pared 5 bases from V and 3 bases from J, leaving 7 bases between. CDR3 amino acids: CASSQGDYGYTF. The DNA for the CDR3 is TGTGCCAGCAGCCAAGGGGACTATGGCTACACCTTC.

The chain has TRBV6-1 and TRBJ2-2; TRBD2 might be the D (7 bases). V lost 0 bases and J lost 3, with 11 bases in between. The CDR3 runs 16 residues. Germline loops: CDR1 MNHNS, CDR2 SASEGT. The CDR3 DNA is TGTGCCAGCAGTGAAGCATCGGGGGGCCACACCGGGGAGCTGTTTTTT. It codes for CASSEASGGHTGELFF.

CDR3: CASTNDRGRGAQHF. DNA for the CDR3: TGTGCCAGCACCAACGACAGGGGCCGGGGGGCCCAGCATTTT. The rearrangement links TRBV6-5 to TRBJ1-5, with TRBD1 matching over 8 bases. This CDR3 contains 14 residues. From germline, CDR1 is MNHEY and CDR2 SVGAGI. V lost 7 bases to trimming and J lost 11 bases; unmatched junction nucleotides: 13.

As concerns this clone: Compared with germline, one end of the junction differs, possibly owing to a read error. The rearrangement links TRBV6-2 or TRBV6-3 to TRBJ1-1; D is perhaps TRBD1 (6 bases). CDR1 and CDR2 from the germline V gene are MNHEY and SVGEGT. The CDR3 consists of 11 residues. The CDR3 protein is CASSYGRGNSF. The DNA for the CDR3 is TGTGCCAGCAGCTATGGGAGGGGGAATTCTTTC.

Notes on this clone: The sample has other DNA sequences that encode this CDR3 too. The chain is built from TRBV30 and TRBJ1-2; D remains unclear. Germline CDR1 reads GTSNPN; CDR2 reads SVGIG (reference sequence). V lost 2 bases to trimming and J lost 8 bases, with 12 bases between them. CDR3 length: 12 residues. The CDR3 loop reads CAWSPGGDGYTF. The CDR3 bases are TGTGCCTGGAGTCCCGGCGGAGACGGCTACACCTTC.

The chain combines TRBV13 with TRBJ1-3, with TRBD1 identical over 7 bases. This CDR3 comprises 14 residues. The junction had 4 bases not matched to a gene; V was cut back by 4 bases and J by 4 bases. CDR1 is PRHDT, CDR2 FYEKMQ, per germline (reference sequence). CDR3 sequence (DNA): TGTGCCAGCAGCTCCACAGGGGACGGAAACACCATATATTTT. This codes for CASSSTGDGNTIYF.

V is TRBV19 and J is TRBJ2-2; 9 bases are a match to TRBD1. The CDR3 is made up of 15 amino acids. The V and J ends lost 6 bases and 3 bases, in that order; junction bases with no gene match: 5. Per germline, CDR1 LNHDA and CDR2 SQIVND (reference sequence). CDR3 loop: CASRSRDRDTGELFF. The CDR3 DNA is TGTGCCAGTAGATCCCGGGACAGGGACACCGGGGAGCTGTTTTTT.

The rearrangement joins TRBV5-1 to TRBJ1-4; TRBD1 is a possible D gene (5 bases). The CDR3 is 14 residues long. Germline-derived CDR1 and CDR2 are SGHRS and YFSETQ. V was clipped by 4 bases and J by 0 bases, with 7 bases between them. This chain's CDR3 is CASSKGSTNEKLFF. The CDR3 bases are TGCGCCAGCAGCAAGGGGTCAACTAATGAAAAACTGTTTTTT. Combining the CDR3 with reference TRBV5-1 and TRBJ1-4 gives the whole variable domain KAGVTQTPRYLIKTRGQQVTLSCSPISGHRSVSWYQQTPGQGLQFLFEYFSETQRNKGNFPGRFSGRQFSNSRSEMNVSTLELGDSALYLCASSKGSTNEKLFFGSGTQLSVL.

The rearrangement uses TRBV11-2 and TRBJ1-1, with unresolved D. V was shortened by 5 bases and J by 3 bases, with 10 bases between the two germline ends. Germline CDR1 reads SGHAT; CDR2 reads FQNNGV. CDR3 length: 13 amino acids. The CDR3 reads CASSPGGYTEAFF. For the CDR3, the DNA is TGTGCCAGCAGCCCGGGAGGTTACACTGAAGCTTTCTTT.

This chain links TRBV6-5 with TRBJ1-6, with D possibly being TRBD1 (6 bases). The CDR3 loop spans 15 amino acids. From germline, CDR1 is MNHEY and CDR2 SVGAGI. V lost 0 bases and J lost 10, with 13 bases in between. The CDR3 loop reads CASSYSQGLGSPLHF. CDR3 coding DNA: TGTGCCAGCAGTTACTCTCAGGGGTTAGGATCACCCCTCCACTTT.

The rearrangement joins TRBV25-1 to TRBJ1-2; tentative D call: TRBD1 (5 bases). The CDR3 extends over 12 amino acids. Trimming removed 1 base from V and 8 bases from J, with 8 bases in between. Germline V gene data show CDR1 as MGHDK and CDR2 as SYGVNS. The chain's CDR3 is CASSESGVGYTF. CDR3 DNA: TGTGCCAGCAGTGAATCGGGGGTCGGCTACACCTTC.

The chain recombines TRBV7-2 with TRBJ1-1, with 7 bases lining up with TRBD1. The CDR3 runs 13 residues. The trim removed 1 base at V and 7 bases at J, leaving 3 bases unmatched. Germline V CDR1 and CDR2: SGHTA, FQGNSA. CDR3 loop: CASSLGTGLEAFF. In nucleotides, the CDR3 is TGTGCCAGCAGCTTAGGGACAGGACTTGAAGCTTTCTTT.

The DNA of the CDR3 is TGTGCCAGCAGATCGGACAGGGTCTTCTCCTACGAGCAGTACTTC. This encodes CASRSDRVFSYEQYF. The rearrangement uses TRBV2 and TRBJ2-7; 8 positions match TRBD1. The V and J ends lost 6 bases and 0 bases, in that order; junction bases with no gene match: 7. The V gene's germline CDR1 is SNHLY and CDR2 FYNNEI. This CDR3 has 15 amino acids.

J is TRBJ1-2 and V is TRBV25-1; 12 bases align to TRBD1. This CDR3 has 15 amino acids. J lost 4 bases, V lost 2 bases, and 2 bases had no gene match. Germline loops: CDR1 MGHDK, CDR2 SYGVNS. CDR3 DNA: TGTGCCAGCAGTGAAGGGACAGGGGGCGCCTATGGCTACACCTTC. Protein: CASSEGTGGAYGYTF.

The CDR3 spells CASSPRQGAVTGELFF. CDR3 in DNA: TGTGCCAGCAGCCCACGACAGGGGGCGGTCACCGGGGAGCTGTTTTTT. The chain links TRBV7-7 to TRBJ2-2, with TRBD1 identical over 10 bases. This CDR3 has 16 residues. The germline V gene encodes CDR1 SSHAT and CDR2 FNYEAQ (reference sequence). The V and J ends lost 5 bases and 4 bases, in that order; junction bases with no gene match: 7.

This rearrangement joins TRBV7-2 to TRBJ1-2, with D perhaps matching TRBD1 (6 bases). Germline V CDR1 and CDR2: SGHTA, FQGNSA. The CDR3 is made up of 16 amino acids. V lost 3 bases, J lost 0 bases, and 14 bases lay in between. CDR3 amino acids: CASSFGRTAANYGYTF. The CDR3 DNA sequence: TGTGCCAGCAGCTTTGGAAGGACAGCAGCTAACTATGGCTACACCTTC.

This chain connects TRBV7-9 to TRBJ2-1; tentatively, D is TRBD2 (7 bases). The length of the CDR3 is 17 residues. V gave up 4 bases and J gave up 0 bases, with 16 bases separating them. Germline assignment: CDR1 SEHNR and CDR2 FQNEAQ (reference sequence). As DNA, the CDR3 is TGTGCCAGCAGCTCGGGGGAGGGGGTTCGCTCCTACAATGAGCAGTTCTTC. Its translation: CASSSGEGVRSYNEQFF.

Written as DNA, the CDR3 is TGTGCCAGTAGTATCATAGGGGGACCTAACACCGGGGAGCTGTTTTTT. Protein: CASSIIGGPNTGELFF. The V call is TRBV19, the J call TRBJ2-2, with D possibly being TRBD1 (6 bases). Trimming shortened V by 3 bases and J by 2 bases, and 13 bases separated the two germline ends. The CDR3 runs to 16 residues. Germline V gives CDR1 LNHDA, CDR2 SQIVND (reference sequence).

V and J are TRBV6-1 and TRBJ1-3; D possibly corresponds to TRBD1 (6 bases). Per germline, CDR1 MNHNS and CDR2 SASEGT. Trimming removed 1 base from V and 1 base from J, with 11 bases in between. The CDR3 sequence is 16 residues long. The CDR3 nucleotides read TGTGCCAGCAGTGAAGGCGGGGGCCTTTCTGGAAACACCATATATTTT. Translating it yields CASSEGGGLSGNTIYF.

The rearrangement joins TRBV19 to TRBJ2-7; D not certain. Trimming pared 3 bases from V and 6 bases from J, leaving 15 bases between. Germline V CDR1 and CDR2: LNHDA, SQIVND (reference sequence). The CDR3 spans 14 residues. The CDR3 DNA reads as TGTGCCAGTAGTATGAAGGCACAAGCGCCCGAGCAGTACTTC. As protein: CASSMKAQAPEQYF.

V usage is TRBV15 and J usage is TRBJ2-5, with D tentatively TRBD2 (5 bases). The length of the CDR3 is 16 residues. V was shortened by 3 bases and J by 0 bases, with 14 bases between the two germline ends. From germline, CDR1 is LNHNV and CDR2 YYDKDF (reference sequence). CDR3 loop: CATSSSARGYQETQYF. In nucleotides, the CDR3 is TGTGCCACCAGCAGTTCGGCCCGCGGGTACCAAGAGACCCAGTACTTC.

The J gene is TRBJ1-5, the V gene TRBV30; TRBD1 aligns across 8 bases. After removal of 2 bases from V and 2 bases from J, the junction contained 5 bases not matched to a gene. Germline V CDR1 and CDR2: GTSNPN, SVGIG (reference sequence). The CDR3 extends over 15 amino acids. The CDR3 DNA is TGTGCCTGGAGTTATTTACAGGGGGGCAATCAGCCCCAGCATTTT. As protein: CAWSYLQGGNQPQHF.